This T cell receptor beta chain was sequenced in a study of beta chain features in type 1 diabetes. Of the isolated RNA, all was reverse transcribed, and so the sequenced material was expressed TCRB transcripts. Generated by immunoSEQ multiplex PCR, the TCRdb table keeps only in-frame clones and is missing some. Of 860,000 or so clones detected, 17% appear once; the ten largest clones hold 0.023%. Stem cell-like memory, regulatory, central memory and naive CD4+ cells were sorted via CD45RO/CCR7/CD25/CD127/CD95/CD27. As for this clone: Its antigen is not known.

Study conclusions and caveats: Type 1 diabetes patients had fewer VDJ junction insertions and more deletions.

V was shortened by 1 base and J by 2 bases, with 15 bases between the two germline ends. The CDR3 length is 16 residues. Germline assignment: CDR1 SGHDN and CDR2 FVKESK. The chain employs TRBV14 and TRBJ2-7; D perhaps matches TRBD2 (5 bases). Source material: naive CD4+ T cells from blood. The TCR originated in a woman under 30 in good health. The CDR3 reads CASSQGPAGDTYEQYF. In DNA, the CDR3 is TGTGCCAGCAGCCAAGGACCGGCGGGCGATACCTACGAGCAGTACTTC. Full variable domain (rest looked up from reference TRBV14 and TRBJ2-7): EAGVTQFPSHSVIEKGQTVTLRCDPISGHDNLYWYRRVMGKEIKFLLHFVKESKQDESGMPNNRFLAERTGGTYSTLKVQPAELEDSGVYFCASSQGPAGDTYEQYFGPGTRLTVT.